The following is a TCR beta chain sequence with its context. These data are taken from a study of T cell changes during pregnancy in multiple sclerosis. The assay was immunoSEQ multiplex PCR, and TCRdb's table has in-frame clones only and misses some. The table includes 30,000 to 40,000 clones, 70% to 90% detected once. The length of the CDR3 is 16 residues. V lost 2 bases to trimming and J lost 0 bases; unmatched junction nucleotides: 3. CDR1 and CDR2 (germline): SGDLS, YYNGEE. The TCR comes from a female donor with multiple sclerosis, enrolled in a pregnancy study. Sequenced here: CD8+ T cells from peripheral blood mononuclear cells, sampled in the second trimester of pregnancy. V is TRBV9 and J is TRBJ2-3, with 10 bases aligning to TRBD2. CDR3 residues: CASSVPTSGSTDTQYF. CDR3 DNA: TGTGCCAGCAGCGTCCCGACTAGCGGGAGCACAGATACGCAGTATTTT.